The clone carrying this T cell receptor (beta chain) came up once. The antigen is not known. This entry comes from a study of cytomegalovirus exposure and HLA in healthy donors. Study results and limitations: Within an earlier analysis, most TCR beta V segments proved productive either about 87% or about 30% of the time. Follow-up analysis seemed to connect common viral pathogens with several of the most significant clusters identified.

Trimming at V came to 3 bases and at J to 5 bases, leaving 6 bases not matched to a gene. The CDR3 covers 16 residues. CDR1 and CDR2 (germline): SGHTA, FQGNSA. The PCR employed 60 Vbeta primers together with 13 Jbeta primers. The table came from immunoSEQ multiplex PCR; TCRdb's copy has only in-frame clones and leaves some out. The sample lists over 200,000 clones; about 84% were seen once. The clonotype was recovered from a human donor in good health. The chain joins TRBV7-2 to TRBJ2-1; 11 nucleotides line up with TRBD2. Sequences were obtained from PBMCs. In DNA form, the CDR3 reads TGTGCCAGCAGCTTGGGTGGGACTAGCGGCGACAATGAGCAGTTCTTC. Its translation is CASSLGGTSGDNEQFF.